A selection of T cell receptor beta chains follows, all from one sample in a study of vaccination and CD4 T cells after COVID-19. Using its own MiXCR run on the PCR reads, TCRdb lists one record per CDR3 protein. Of under 10,000 distinct CDR3 sequences listed, roughly 20% are singletons. What these receptors recognize is not known. Sequences were derived from CD4+ T cells from blood, cultured in vitro, sampled after SARS-CoV-2 vaccination. The receptors derive from a human donor who had recovered from COVID-19. Both conserved end residues are part of each CDR3. A D gene is named only where the DNA matches it firmly. The size of a clone is reported for some rows only, either as once, few or many, or as a class for expanded clones.

>TRBV4-1|-|TRBJ2-5|-
CASSPKPQQETQYF
TGCGCCAGCAGCCCCAAACCCCAACAAGAGACCCAGTACTTC
>TRBV9|TRBD1|TRBJ1-2|-
CASSVGQGARGYTF
TGTGCCAGCAGCGTAGGCCAGGGGGCGCGTGGCTACACCTTC
>TRBV5-4|TRBD1|TRBJ2-7|few
CASSHDRAYEQYF
TGTGCCAGCAGTCACGACAGGGCCTACGAGCAGTACTTC
>TRBV6-5|-|TRBJ2-3|few
CASSYSSLGDTQYF
TGTGCCAGCAGTTACTCGAGTTTGGGGGATACGCAGTATTTT
>TRBV28|-|TRBJ1-1|medium-sized
CASSPPAMPRAFF
TGTGCCAGCAGTCCCCCGGCCATGCCGAGGGCTTTCTTT
>TRBV28|-|TRBJ1-2|few
CASSLAAGNYGYTF
TGTGCCAGCAGTTTAGCGGCAGGGAACTATGGCTACACCTTC
>TRBV18|-|TRBJ1-5|-
CASSHSQGNQPQHF
TGTGCCAGCTCACATTCCCAGGGCAATCAGCCCCAGCATTTT
>TRBV7-2|-|TRBJ2-5|medium-sized
CASSPQGGETQYF
TGTGCCAGCAGCCCACAGGGAGGAGAGACCCAGTACTTC
>TRBV20-1|TRBD1|TRBJ2-1|medium-sized
CSAPGQGHPYNEQFF
TGCAGTGCCCCTGGACAGGGGCACCCCTACAATGAGCAGTTCTTC
>TRBV24-1|TRBD2|TRBJ2-3|few
CATSDLGGGGGTDTQYF
TGTGCCACCAGTGACCTGGGGGGGGGAGGGGGCACAGATACGCAGTATTTT
>TRBV5-4|TRBD1|TRBJ1-6|few
CASSPGTGGNSPLHF
TGTGCCAGCAGCCCAGGGACAGGGGGAAATTCACCCCTCCACTTT
>TRBV7-8|-|TRBJ2-5|medium-sized
CASRPQGSPQETQYF
TGTGCCAGCAGACCACAGGGTTCCCCCCAAGAGACCCAGTACTTC
>TRBV20-1|TRBD1|TRBJ2-5|medium-sized
CSAWDSFQETQYF
TGCAGTGCCTGGGACAGCTTCCAAGAGACCCAGTACTTC
>TRBV4-2|TRBD1|TRBJ1-4|once
CASSQAFRGKLFF
TGTGCCAGCAGCCAAGCCTTCAGGGGGAAACTGTTTTTT
>TRBV12-3/TRBV12-4|TRBD1|TRBJ2-5|few
CASSRGQGIRETQYF
TGTGCCAGCAGTCGGGGACAGGGGATAAGGGAGACCCAGTACTTC
>TRBV6-1|-|TRBJ1-2|medium-sized
CASSDNYGYTF
TGTGCCAGCAGCGATAACTATGGCTACACCTTC
>TRBV6-1|-|TRBJ2-7|medium-sized
CASIFREQYF
TGTGCCAGCATATTTAGGGAGCAGTACTTC
>TRBV11-2|-|TRBJ2-7|few
CASSYQGWTYEQYF
TGTGCCAGCAGCTACCAGGGATGGACCTACGAGCAGTACTTC
>TRBV28|TRBD2|TRBJ2-5|medium-sized
CASSPGTSLETQYF
TGTGCCAGCAGTCCCGGGACTAGTCTGGAGACCCAGTACTTC
>TRBV19|TRBD2|TRBJ2-3|few
CASSASGRAKADTQYF
TGTGCCAGTAGTGCTAGCGGGAGGGCCAAGGCAGATACGCAGTATTTT
>TRBV25-1|-|TRBJ2-3|-
CASSEQGFRVYF
TGTGCCAGCAGTGAACAGGGCTTTAGGGTGTATTTT
>TRBV28|-|TRBJ1-2|medium-sized
CASSLYLGPTYYGYTF
TGTGCCAGCAGTTTATATCTGGGGCCCACGTACTATGGCTACACCTTC
>TRBV2|TRBD1|TRBJ2-1|few
CASSPRQGDSYEQFF
TGTGCCAGCAGCCCACGACAGGGAGATAGCTATGAGCAGTTCTTC
>TRBV28|-|TRBJ1-2|medium-sized
CASSTNYGYTF
TGTGCCAGCAGCACTAACTATGGCTACACCTTC
>TRBV11-2|-|TRBJ2-5|-
CASSLVSPQETQYF
TGTGCCAGCAGCTTAGTCTCACCACAAGAGACCCAGTACTTC
>TRBV7-8|TRBD1|TRBJ2-7|few
CASSQLNRGHEQYF
TGTGCCAGCAGCCAACTAAACAGGGGCCACGAGCAGTACTTC
>TRBV27|-|TRBJ2-1|few
CASSRRVLTNEQFF
TGTGCCAGCAGTCGGCGGGTCCTGACTAATGAGCAGTTCTTC
>TRBV28|TRBD1|TRBJ1-2|few
CASSLWTPGQGKSYGYTF
TGTGCCAGCAGTTTATGGACCCCGGGACAGGGAAAAAGCTATGGCTACACCTTC
>TRBV7-8|-|TRBJ1-1|few
CASSFRGLGYTEAFF
TGTGCCAGCAGCTTTCGGGGCTTAGGGTACACTGAAGCTTTCTTT
>TRBV6-1|-|TRBJ2-1|few
CASDGGGYNEQFF
TGTGCCTCAGACGGTGGGGGATACAATGAGCAGTTCTTC
>TRBV6-1|-|TRBJ2-3|-
CASMTTTDTQYF
TGTGCCAGCATGACGACCACAGATACGCAGTATTTT
>TRBV6-5|-|TRBJ1-5|medium-sized
CASCWGGSQPQHF
TGTGCCAGCTGTTGGGGGGGTAGTCAGCCCCAGCATTTT
>TRBV4-1|-|TRBJ2-5|-
CASSQGEGGGETQYF
TGCGCCAGCAGCCAAGGTGAAGGTGGTGGAGAGACCCAGTACTTC
>TRBV4-1|TRBD1|TRBJ2-3|-
CASRNRGNTDTQYF
TGCGCCAGCAGAAACAGGGGCAATACAGATACGCAGTATTTT
>TRBV28|TRBD1|TRBJ1-2|-
CASSTTGGGYTF
TGTGCCAGCAGCACGACAGGGGGTGGCTACACCTTC
>TRBV6-1|-|TRBJ2-7|medium-sized
CASRSRTGLAEQYF
TGTGCCAGCAGGTCACGAACAGGGCTCGCCGAGCAGTACTTC
>TRBV4-1|TRBD1|TRBJ2-7|once
CASSQHGQGAYEQYF
TGCGCCAGCAGCCAACACGGACAGGGAGCCTACGAGCAGTACTTC
>TRBV1|-|TRBJ2-2|-
CTSSRTGLAPLVNTGELFF
TGCACCAGCAGCCGAACGGGACTAGCCCCCTTAGTCAACACCGGGGAGCTGTTTTTT
>TRBV19|-|TRBJ1-5|few
CASSISPHNNQPQHF
TGTGCCAGTAGTATATCCCCGCACAACAATCAGCCCCAGCATTTT
>TRBV5-1|TRBD1|TRBJ1-2|-
CASSTDRAIYGYTF
TGCGCCAGCAGCACCGACAGGGCGATCTATGGCTACACCTTC
>TRBV6-5|-|TRBJ2-4|medium-sized
CASSYGTAKNIQYF
TGTGCCAGCAGTTACGGGACAGCCAAAAACATTCAGTACTTC
>TRBV20-1|-|TRBJ2-5|medium-sized
CSATPTGSRETQYF
TGCAGTGCTACGCCTACAGGGTCCAGAGAGACCCAGTACTTC
>TRBV20-1|TRBD2|TRBJ2-3|medium-sized
CSASVRAGGPDTQYF
TGCAGTGCTAGTGTTCGAGCGGGGGGCCCAGATACGCAGTATTTT
>TRBV27|TRBD2|TRBJ2-1|medium-sized
CASNPAGGPPNEQFF
TGTGCCAGCAACCCAGCGGGAGGGCCCCCCAATGAGCAGTTCTTC
>TRBV20-1|-|TRBJ1-6|medium-sized
CSAKPGGGSSYNSPLHF
TGCAGTGCTAAGCCGGGGGGGGGAAGCTCCTATAATTCACCCCTCCACTTT
>TRBV6-1|-|TRBJ2-5|medium-sized
CASSESLLIETQYF
TGTGCCAGCAGTGAATCCCTGTTAATAGAGACCCAGTACTTC
>TRBV4-3|-|TRBJ2-7|-
CASSQDTLLGEQYF
TGCGCCAGCAGCCAAGATACGTTGTTGGGCGAGCAGTACTTC
>TRBV18|-|TRBJ2-1|-
CASSPYRDNTNEQFF
TGTGCCAGCTCACCATACAGGGACAATACCAATGAGCAGTTCTTC
>TRBV19|-|TRBJ2-5|-
CASSPYSARYQETQYF
TGTGCCAGTAGCCCCTATAGCGCCCGCTACCAAGAGACCCAGTACTTC